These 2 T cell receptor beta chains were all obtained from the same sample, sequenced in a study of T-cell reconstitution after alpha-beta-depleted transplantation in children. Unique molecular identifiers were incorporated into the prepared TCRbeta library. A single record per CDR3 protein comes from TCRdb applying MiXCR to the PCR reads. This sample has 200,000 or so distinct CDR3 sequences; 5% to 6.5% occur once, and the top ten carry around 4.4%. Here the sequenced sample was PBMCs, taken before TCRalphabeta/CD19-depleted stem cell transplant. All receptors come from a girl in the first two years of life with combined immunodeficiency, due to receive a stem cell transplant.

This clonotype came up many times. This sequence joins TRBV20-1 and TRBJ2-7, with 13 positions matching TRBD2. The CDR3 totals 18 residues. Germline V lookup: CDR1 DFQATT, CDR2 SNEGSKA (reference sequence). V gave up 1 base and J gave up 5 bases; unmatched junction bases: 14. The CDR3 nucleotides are TGCAGTGCTAGAGCCTTTAGACTAGCGGGAGGAAAGGACAACGAGCAGTACTTC. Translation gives CSARAFRLAGGKDNEQYF.

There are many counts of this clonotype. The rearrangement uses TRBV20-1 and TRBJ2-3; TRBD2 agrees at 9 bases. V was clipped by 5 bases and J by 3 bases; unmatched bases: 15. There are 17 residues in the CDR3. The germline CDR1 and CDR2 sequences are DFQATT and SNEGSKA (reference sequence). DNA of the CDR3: TGCAGTGCTCACTCCGATAGCGGGAGAGGGTTGACAGATACGCAGTATTTT. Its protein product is CSAHSDSGRGLTDTQYF.